Listed below are T cell receptor beta chains from one sample, sequenced in a study of cytotoxic CD8 clonotypes in ibrutinib-treated CLL. Generated by immunoSEQ multiplex PCR, the TCRdb table keeps only in-frame clones and is missing some. Of 200,000 to 250,000 clones in the sample, 70% were seen once. This sample comprised PBMCs, obtained after 24 months of ibrutinib treatment. These receptors were obtained from a human donor with chronic lymphocytic leukemia. Each CDR3 is given with its conserved first and last residue. Each record gives: D gene, V gene, CDR3 length, J gene, clone size, CDR3 protein, CDR3 DNA. A D gene is named only where the DNA matches it firmly. The size field is filled for only some rows; it gives once, few, many or a size class.

D gene: NA; V gene: TRBV30; CDR3 length: 13; J gene: TRBJ2-3; clone size: NA; CDR3 protein: CAWSVGGTDTQYF; CDR3 DNA: TGTGCCTGGAGTGTAGGTGGCACAGATACGCAGTATTTT
D gene: TRBD2; V gene: TRBV9; CDR3 length: 17; J gene: TRBJ2-1; clone size: NA; CDR3 protein: CASSVGVAGSFYNEQFF; CDR3 DNA: TGTGCCAGCAGCGTAGGGGTAGCGGGATCCTTCTACAATGAGCAGTTCTTC
D gene: NA; V gene: TRBV28; CDR3 length: 13; J gene: TRBJ2-4; clone size: few; CDR3 protein: CASSSPGGNIQYF; CDR3 DNA: TGTGCCAGCAGTTCCCCGGGGGGCAACATTCAGTACTTC
D gene: NA; V gene: TRBV30; CDR3 length: 14; J gene: TRBJ2-1; clone size: few; CDR3 protein: CAWTLLVSYNEQFF; CDR3 DNA: TGTGCCTGGACTCTACTCGTGAGTTACAATGAGCAGTTCTTC
D gene: NA; V gene: TRBV7-2; CDR3 length: 15; J gene: TRBJ1-2; clone size: once; CDR3 protein: CASSLATGYMDGYTF; CDR3 DNA: TGTGCCAGCAGCTTAGCCACAGGGTACATGGATGGCTACACCTTC
D gene: NA; V gene: TRBV5-1; CDR3 length: 12; J gene: TRBJ2-7; clone size: NA; CDR3 protein: CASSLVRGEQYF; CDR3 DNA: TGCGCCAGCAGCTTGGTCAGGGGCGAGCAGTACTTC
D gene: TRBD1; V gene: TRBV4-1; CDR3 length: 19; J gene: TRBJ2-2; clone size: NA; CDR3 protein: CASSLSGDRVVGYAGELFF; CDR3 DNA: TGCGCCAGCAGCCTGTCCGGAGACAGGGTAGTAGGGTATGCCGGGGAGCTGTTTTTT
D gene: TRBD1; V gene: TRBV29-1; CDR3 length: 13; J gene: TRBJ1-2; clone size: few; CDR3 protein: CSVEVTGGKGYTF; CDR3 DNA: TGCAGCGTTGAAGTCACAGGGGGGAAGGGCTACACCTTC
D gene: NA; V gene: TRBV28; CDR3 length: 13; J gene: TRBJ1-4; clone size: NA; CDR3 protein: CASVDSINEKLFF; CDR3 DNA: TGTGCCAGCGTAGACAGTATTAATGAAAAACTGTTTTTT
D gene: TRBD1; V gene: TRBV9; CDR3 length: 16; J gene: TRBJ2-2; clone size: NA; CDR3 protein: CASSVTGTANTGELFF; CDR3 DNA: TGTGCCAGCAGCGTCACCGGGACAGCGAACACCGGGGAGCTGTTTTTT
D gene: TRBD1; V gene: TRBV4-1; CDR3 length: 16; J gene: TRBJ1-5; clone size: NA; CDR3 protein: CASSQDSDRADQPQHF; CDR3 DNA: TGCGCCAGCAGCCAAGATAGCGACAGGGCGGATCAGCCCCAGCATTTT
D gene: TRBD1; V gene: TRBV6-5; CDR3 length: 13; J gene: TRBJ2-7; clone size: few; CDR3 protein: CASSYSPDREQYF; CDR3 DNA: TGTGCCAGCAGTTACTCCCCGGACAGGGAGCAGTACTTC
D gene: NA; V gene: TRBV19; CDR3 length: 11; J gene: TRBJ1-4; clone size: NA; CDR3 protein: CASRRNEKLFF; CDR3 DNA: TGTGCCAGTAGACGCAATGAAAAACTGTTTTTT
D gene: TRBD1; V gene: TRBV7-6; CDR3 length: 17; J gene: TRBJ2-3; clone size: NA; CDR3 protein: CASSLGGPGQGHDTQYF; CDR3 DNA: TGTGCCAGCAGCTTAGGGGGACCGGGACAGGGTCATGATACGCAGTATTTT
D gene: TRBD1; V gene: TRBV6-1; CDR3 length: 16; J gene: TRBJ1-5; clone size: NA; CDR3 protein: CASSAQGAGANQPQHF; CDR3 DNA: TGTGCCAGCAGTGCACAGGGGGCGGGGGCCAATCAGCCCCAGCATTTT
D gene: TRBD1; V gene: TRBV18; CDR3 length: 16; J gene: TRBJ2-7; clone size: NA; CDR3 protein: CASSLLTGGPTYEQYF; CDR3 DNA: TGTGCCAGCTCACTCTTGACAGGGGGACCCACCTACGAGCAGTACTTC
D gene: NA; V gene: TRBV29-1; CDR3 length: 13; J gene: TRBJ1-1; clone size: NA; CDR3 protein: CSVVTSVNTEAFF; CDR3 DNA: TGCAGCGTTGTGACCTCGGTGAACACTGAAGCTTTCTTT
D gene: NA; V gene: TRBV27; CDR3 length: 15; J gene: TRBJ1-5; clone size: few; CDR3 protein: CASSPTDQGNQPQHF; CDR3 DNA: TGTGCCAGCAGTCCCACGGACCAGGGGAATCAGCCCCAGCATTTT
D gene: NA; V gene: TRBV11-3; CDR3 length: 14; J gene: TRBJ2-2; clone size: NA; CDR3 protein: CASSPQGWTGELFF; CDR3 DNA: TGTGCCAGCAGCCCACAGGGTTGGACCGGGGAGCTGTTTTTT
D gene: NA; V gene: TRBV5-6; CDR3 length: 15; J gene: TRBJ1-2; clone size: NA; CDR3 protein: CASSLGDSNSYGYTF; CDR3 DNA: TGTGCCAGCAGCTTGGGGGATTCGAACTCCTATGGCTACACCTTC
D gene: TRBD2; V gene: TRBV14; CDR3 length: 15; J gene: TRBJ2-1; clone size: NA; CDR3 protein: CASSQYTGGGNEQFF; CDR3 DNA: TGTGCCAGCAGCCAATATACCGGGGGGGGCAATGAGCAGTTCTTC
D gene: TRBD1; V gene: TRBV6-5; CDR3 length: 14; J gene: TRBJ2-7; clone size: NA; CDR3 protein: CASSYSPGQYEQYF; CDR3 DNA: TGTGCCAGCAGTTACTCTCCGGGACAGTACGAGCAGTACTTC
D gene: NA; V gene: TRBV28; CDR3 length: 11; J gene: TRBJ1-2; clone size: NA; CDR3 protein: CAGEGGEGYTF; CDR3 DNA: TGTGCCGGCGAGGGGGGTGAGGGCTACACCTTC
D gene: TRBD1; V gene: TRBV5-1; CDR3 length: 14; J gene: TRBJ1-1; clone size: NA; CDR3 protein: CASSFTGAGTEAFF; CDR3 DNA: TGCGCCAGCAGCTTTACAGGGGCGGGGACTGAAGCTTTCTTT
D gene: NA; V gene: TRBV27; CDR3 length: 16; J gene: TRBJ2-3; clone size: NA; CDR3 protein: CASSLTGRFSTDTQYF; CDR3 DNA: TGTGCCAGCAGTTTAACAGGGAGATTTAGCACAGATACGCAGTATTTT
D gene: NA; V gene: TRBV2; CDR3 length: 15; J gene: TRBJ2-3; clone size: NA; CDR3 protein: CASNPRSFPSDTQYF; CDR3 DNA: TGTGCCAGCAACCCACGGAGTTTCCCCTCAGATACGCAGTATTTT
D gene: TRBD1; V gene: TRBV2; CDR3 length: 14; J gene: TRBJ2-1; clone size: NA; CDR3 protein: CASSDRGLYNEQFF; CDR3 DNA: TGTGCCAGCAGCGACAGGGGGCTCTACAATGAGCAGTTCTTC
D gene: NA; V gene: TRBV12-2; CDR3 length: 16; J gene: TRBJ2-7; clone size: NA; CDR3 protein: CASRLVPGLAPREQYF; CDR3 DNA: TGTGCAAGTCGCTTAGTACCCGGACTAGCCCCCCGGGAGCAGTACTTC
D gene: NA; V gene: TRBV6-1; CDR3 length: 13; J gene: TRBJ1-5; clone size: NA; CDR3 protein: CASSEGRPMAQHF; CDR3 DNA: TGTGCCAGCAGTGAAGGTCGTCCCATGGCCCAGCATTTT
D gene: NA; V gene: TRBV5-1; CDR3 length: 15; J gene: TRBJ2-7; clone size: NA; CDR3 protein: CASSREGAAAYEQYF; CDR3 DNA: TGCGCCAGCAGCCGTGAAGGGGCAGCTGCCTACGAGCAGTACTTC
D gene: TRBD2; V gene: TRBV2; CDR3 length: 14; J gene: TRBJ2-5; clone size: NA; CDR3 protein: CASRELAGGKTQYF; CDR3 DNA: TGTGCCAGCAGGGAACTAGCGGGAGGAAAGACCCAGTACTTC
D gene: TRBD1; V gene: TRBV6-5; CDR3 length: 13; J gene: TRBJ1-2; clone size: few; CDR3 protein: CASSFGQEYGYTF; CDR3 DNA: TGTGCCAGCAGTTTCGGACAGGAGTATGGCTACACCTTC
D gene: NA; V gene: TRBV6-5; CDR3 length: 15; J gene: TRBJ2-1; clone size: NA; CDR3 protein: CASSPGTPNYNEQFF; CDR3 DNA: TGTGCCAGCAGCCCCGGGACACCTAACTACAATGAGCAGTTCTTC
D gene: TRBD1; V gene: TRBV13; CDR3 length: 14; J gene: TRBJ1-1; clone size: NA; CDR3 protein: CASSFDRGTTEAFF; CDR3 DNA: TGTGCCAGCAGCTTCGACAGGGGGACCACTGAAGCTTTCTTT
D gene: TRBD1; V gene: TRBV29-1; CDR3 length: 12; J gene: TRBJ2-7; clone size: NA; CDR3 protein: CSVARTGDEQYF; CDR3 DNA: TGCAGCGTTGCTCGGACAGGGGACGAGCAGTACTTC
D gene: TRBD1; V gene: TRBV27; CDR3 length: 12; J gene: TRBJ2-7; clone size: NA; CDR3 protein: CASSHRTGEQYF; CDR3 DNA: TGTGCCAGCAGCCACCGGACAGGCGAGCAGTACTTC
D gene: TRBD1; V gene: TRBV5-1; CDR3 length: 14; J gene: TRBJ2-4; clone size: NA; CDR3 protein: CASSLGQDVDIQYF; CDR3 DNA: TGCGCCAGCAGCCTGGGACAGGATGTGGACATTCAGTACTTC
D gene: NA; V gene: TRBV5-1; CDR3 length: 14; J gene: TRBJ1-1; clone size: NA; CDR3 protein: CASSLGTVNTEAFF; CDR3 DNA: TGCGCCAGCAGCTTGGGTACAGTGAACACTGAAGCTTTCTTT
D gene: NA; V gene: TRBV27; CDR3 length: 15; J gene: TRBJ1-5; clone size: NA; CDR3 protein: CASSPPGGTNQPQHF; CDR3 DNA: TGTGCCAGCAGTCCCCCGGGGGGTACGAATCAGCCCCAGCATTTT
D gene: NA; V gene: TRBV19; CDR3 length: 14; J gene: TRBJ1-1; clone size: NA; CDR3 protein: CASSYEGIGTEAFF; CDR3 DNA: TGTGCCAGTAGTTACGAGGGGATCGGCACTGAAGCTTTCTTT
D gene: NA; V gene: TRBV30; CDR3 length: 12; J gene: TRBJ2-7; clone size: NA; CDR3 protein: CAWSGQYYEQYF; CDR3 DNA: TGTGCCTGGAGTGGACAGTACTACGAGCAGTACTTC
D gene: NA; V gene: TRBV5-6; CDR3 length: 12; J gene: TRBJ1-3; clone size: NA; CDR3 protein: CASSLFENTIYF; CDR3 DNA: TGTGCCAGCAGCTTGTTTGAAAACACCATATATTTT
D gene: NA; V gene: TRBV9; CDR3 length: 14; J gene: TRBJ1-1; clone size: NA; CDR3 protein: CASSAGQLNTEAFF; CDR3 DNA: TGTGCCAGCAGCGCCGGACAGCTAAACACTGAAGCTTTCTTT
D gene: NA; V gene: TRBV12-5; CDR3 length: 14; J gene: TRBJ1-2; clone size: few; CDR3 protein: CASGSRGAYYGYTF; CDR3 DNA: TGTGCTAGTGGTTCCCGGGGAGCTTACTATGGCTACACCTTC
D gene: TRBD1; V gene: TRBV28; CDR3 length: 13; J gene: TRBJ1-4; clone size: NA; CDR3 protein: CASKRTGNEKLFF; CDR3 DNA: TGTGCCAGCAAGAGGACAGGGAATGAAAAACTGTTTTTT
D gene: NA; V gene: TRBV11-2; CDR3 length: 11; J gene: TRBJ1-1; clone size: NA; CDR3 protein: CASSLRSEAFF; CDR3 DNA: TGTGCCAGCAGCTTACGGTCTGAAGCTTTCTTT
D gene: TRBD1; V gene: TRBV6-4; CDR3 length: 14; J gene: TRBJ2-3; clone size: NA; CDR3 protein: CASSTGGKTDTQYF; CDR3 DNA: TGTGCCAGCAGTACAGGGGGGAAGACAGATACGCAGTATTTT
D gene: NA; V gene: TRBV6-6; CDR3 length: 12; J gene: TRBJ1-1; clone size: once; CDR3 protein: CASSPGGTEAFF; CDR3 DNA: TGTGCCAGCAGTCCCGGGGGGACTGAAGCTTTCTTT
D gene: TRBD2; V gene: TRBV6-4; CDR3 length: 15; J gene: TRBJ2-3; clone size: NA; CDR3 protein: CASSPRLAGADTQYF; CDR3 DNA: TGTGCCAGCAGCCCCAGACTAGCGGGAGCAGATACGCAGTATTTT
D gene: TRBD1; V gene: TRBV19; CDR3 length: 14; J gene: TRBJ2-1; clone size: NA; CDR3 protein: CASNPDRGGNEQFF; CDR3 DNA: TGTGCCAGTAACCCGGACAGGGGCGGAAATGAGCAGTTCTTC
D gene: TRBD1; V gene: TRBV23-1; CDR3 length: 19; J gene: TRBJ2-6; clone size: NA; CDR3 protein: CASSQSDRGLSSGANVLTF; CDR3 DNA: TGCGCCAGCAGTCAATCGGACAGGGGTTTATCCTCTGGGGCCAACGTCCTGACTTTC
D gene: NA; V gene: TRBV7-9; CDR3 length: 12; J gene: TRBJ1-5; clone size: NA; CDR3 protein: CASSSTDQPQHF; CDR3 DNA: TGTGCCAGCAGCTCCACGGATCAGCCCCAGCATTTT
D gene: NA; V gene: TRBV5-1; CDR3 length: 13; J gene: TRBJ1-4; clone size: NA; CDR3 protein: CASSARQNEKLFF; CDR3 DNA: TGCGCCAGCAGCGCCCGACAGAATGAAAAACTGTTTTTT